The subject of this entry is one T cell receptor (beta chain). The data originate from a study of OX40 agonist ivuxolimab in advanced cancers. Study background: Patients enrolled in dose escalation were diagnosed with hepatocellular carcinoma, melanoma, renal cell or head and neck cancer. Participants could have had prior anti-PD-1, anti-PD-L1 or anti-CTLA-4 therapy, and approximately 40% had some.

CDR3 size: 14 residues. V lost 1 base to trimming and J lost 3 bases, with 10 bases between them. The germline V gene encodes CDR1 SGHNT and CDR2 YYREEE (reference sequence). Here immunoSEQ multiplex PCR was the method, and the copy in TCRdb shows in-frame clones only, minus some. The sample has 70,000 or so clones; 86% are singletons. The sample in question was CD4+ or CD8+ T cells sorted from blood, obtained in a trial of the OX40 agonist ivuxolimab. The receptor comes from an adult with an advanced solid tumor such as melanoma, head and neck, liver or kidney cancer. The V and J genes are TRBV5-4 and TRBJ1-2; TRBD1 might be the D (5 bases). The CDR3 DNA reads TGTGCCAGCAGCTTGAGTGGACACTACTATGGCTACACCTTC. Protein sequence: CASSLSGHYYGYTF.